Below, one T cell receptor beta chain is given with its context. The time point denotes: baseline, week 1 (first vaccination visit). The treatment is: pre-vaccination baseline after standard-of-care therapy. These data are taken from a study of a mutant IDH1 vaccine in newly diagnosed glioma. The assay was immunoSEQ multiplex PCR, and TCRdb's table has in-frame clones only and misses some. This table holds around 54,000 clones, more than 80% found once. CDR3 size: 14 residues. The germline V gene encodes CDR1 LGHNT and CDR2 FRNRAP. Trimming left V 6 bases short and J 3 bases short, with 12 bases between.

This rearrangement joins TRBV12-5 to TRBJ1-5, with no clear D. The origin of this receptor is a man younger than 35 with glioma. The source was PBMCs, collected from a glioma patient treated with radiotherapy, temozolomide or both. This chain's CDR3 is CASGQARSNQPQHF. For the CDR3, the DNA is TGTGCTAGTGGACAAGCACGGTCCAATCAGCCCCAGCATTTT.